Below, 14 T cell receptor beta chains from the same sample are listed, as sequenced in a study of cytomegalovirus exposure and HLA in healthy donors (dated by TCRdb to 2015 to 2018). Libraries came from the immunoSEQ multiplex PCR assay. For the multiplex PCR, a mixture combining 60 forward primers for TCR Vbeta segments and 13 reverse primers for TCR Jbeta segments was used. This immuneACCESS table, as held by TCRdb, lists in-frame sequences with V and J called but not all clones. Of the missing ones, under half trace to an unresolved V gene in checked studies; the others have no known cause. The sample table lists around 100,000 clones, 75% to 85% of them with a count of one. The ten most abundant clones make up approximately 4.1% of the sample. The sequencing sample was made of PBMCs. Receptor source: a female donor in good health and CMV-seropositive.

The CDR3 DNA is TGTGCCAGCAGGCAACGGGGAGCGGCTAGCTCCTACAATGAGCAGTTCTTC. Protein: CASRQRGAASSYNEQFF. The V and J genes are TRBV27 and TRBJ2-1, with a possible D match to TRBD2 (5 bases). Germline CDR1 is MNHEY and CDR2 is SMNVEV (reference sequence). Trimming pared 6 bases from V and 0 bases from J, leaving 18 bases between. The CDR3 length is 17 residues.

V is TRBV7-8 and J is TRBJ2-3, with TRBD2 matching over 9 bases. Germline V gene lookup returns CDR1 SGHVS and CDR2 FQNEAQ. With V trimmed by 0 bases and J by 1 base, 2 bases remained unmatched. This CDR3 region has 16 residues. The CDR3 is CASSLALAGGTDTQYF. CDR3 nucleotides: TGTGCCAGCAGCTTAGCTTTAGCGGGGGGCACAGATACGCAGTATTTT.

The chain uses TRBV21-1 and TRBJ2-1; whether TRBD1, the table's D call, matches the DNA was not checked. TRBV21-1 is flagged as a pseudogene. This CDR3 region has 11 residues. The CDR3 nucleotides are TGTGCCAGCAGCCACGGGACAGGGAAGTTCTTC. It encodes CASSHGTGKFF.

The chain carries TRBV4-1 and TRBJ1-5, with D possibly TRBD1 on 6 matching bases. CDR3 size: 16 residues. Trimming took off 5 bases at V and 1 base at J, with 15 bases between the two ends. The germline gives CDR1 MGHRA, CDR2 YSYEKL. CDR3 region: CASSRGGPLSNQPQHF. The CDR3 DNA follows: TGCGCCAGCAGCAGGGGGGGCCCTTTGAGCAATCAGCCCCAGCATTTT.

This clone has just a few counts. CDR3 bases: TGTGCCAGCTCACCACAACGGGAGATCTACAATGAGCAGTTCTTC. Translation gives CASSPQREIYNEQFF. The gene calls are TRBV18 and TRBJ2-1, with D tentatively TRBD2 (6 bases). This CDR3 is built from 15 residues. Germline V gene data show CDR1 as KGHSH and CDR2 as LQKENI. Trimming took off 1 base at V and 3 bases at J, with 10 bases between the two ends.

The chain couples TRBV6-4 to TRBJ2-2; D call uncertain. The CDR3 consists of 14 residues. From germline, CDR1 is MRHNA and CDR2 SNTAGT. Trimming shortened V by 0 bases and J by 12 bases, and 14 bases separated the two germline ends. CDR3 residues: CASSDSGQPQKLFF. The DNA for the CDR3 is TGTGCCAGCAGTGACTCGGGCCAGCCTCAGAAGCTGTTTTTT.

The genes are TRBV4-1 and TRBJ1-1; 9 positions agree with TRBD1. Germline V gene lookup returns CDR1 MGHRA and CDR2 YSYEKL. J was trimmed by 11 bases and V by 3 bases; bases with no gene match: 10. This CDR3 is built from 14 residues. CDR3 amino acids: CASSHGGQGIRAFF. Written as DNA, the CDR3 is TGCGCCAGCAGCCACGGCGGACAGGGGATCCGGGCTTTCTTT.

The chain uses TRBV11-2 and TRBJ2-1; D gene uncertain. CDR3 length: 14 residues. CDR1 and CDR2 from the germline V gene are SGHAT and FQNNGV. Between the trimmed V and J ends, which lost 2 bases and 4 bases, there was a span of 9 bases. This CDR3 reads CASSLSSRYNEQFF. The CDR3 DNA follows: TGTGCCAGCAGCTTAAGTTCGCGATACAATGAGCAGTTCTTC.

The chain links TRBV5-8 to TRBJ2-1; D might be TRBD1 (6 bases). The CDR3 loop spans 12 amino acids. The V end was cut by 4 bases, the J end by 9 bases, with 11 bases between. Germline V gene sequence: CDR1 SGHTS, CDR2 YDEGEE. The CDR3 protein is CASSHRVGEQFF. In nucleotides, the CDR3 is TGTGCCAGCAGCCACAGGGTAGGTGAGCAGTTCTTC.

Remarks on this clone: Distinct nucleotide sequences in the sample also encode this CDR3. V gene TRBV10-3 combines with J gene TRBJ1-1; D not resolved. Germline V gene lookup returns CDR1 ENHRY and CDR2 SYGVKD. CDR3 length equals 14 residues. With 2 bases removed from V and 8 bases from J, the gap between germline ends came to 15 bases. CDR3: CAISERSGIAEAFF. The CDR3 DNA reads TGTGCCATCAGTGAGAGATCCGGGATCGCCGAAGCTTTCTTT.

The chain carries TRBV5-4 and TRBJ2-1; 14 positions agree with TRBD2. V was pared by 5 bases and J by 8 bases, with 12 bases of the junction left unmatched. The CDR3 covers 17 residues. Germline CDR1 SGHNT, CDR2 YYREEE (reference sequence). CDR3 protein: CASSAPGTSGRNDEQFF. The CDR3 DNA reads TGTGCCAGCAGTGCCCCCGGGACTAGCGGGAGAAACGATGAGCAGTTCTTC.

In regard to this clone: The missing conserved phenylalanine or tryptophan at the end of this CDR3 makes a read error likely. This rearrangement joins TRBV4-1 to TRBJ1-6; D call uncertain. Per the germline V gene, CDR1 is MGHRA and CDR2 is YSYEKL. V was pared by 7 bases and J by 1 base, with 11 bases between. The CDR3 has 15 amino acids. CDR3 sequence reads: CASNPTQSYNSPLHL. The DNA of the CDR3 is TGCGCCAGCAACCCGACACAGTCCTATAATTCACCCCTCCACCTT.

The CDR3 reads CASSPRINEKLFF. The CDR3, as DNA: TGTGCCAGCTCACCACGTATTAATGAAAAACTGTTTTTT. The genes are TRBV18 and TRBJ1-4; D is undetermined. The ends were cut back, 1 base at V and 4 bases at J, with 4 bases in the middle. Germline V gene sequence: CDR1 KGHSH, CDR2 LQKENI. The length of the CDR3 is 13 residues.

This chain joins TRBV5-1 and TRBJ2-3; the D gene is possibly TRBD2 (5 bases). V gave up 5 bases and J gave up 6 bases, with 16 bases separating them. Germline values: CDR1 SGHRS, CDR2 YFSETQ. This CDR3 is built from 14 residues. Written as DNA, the CDR3 is TGCGCCAGCAGGGAATGGACTGCCACCGATACGCAGTATTTT. Its translation is CASREWTATDTQYF. Full variable domain (remainder filled in from reference TRBV5-1 and TRBJ2-3): KAGVTQTPRYLIKTRGQQVTLSCSPISGHRSVSWYQQTPGQGLQFLFEYFSETQRNKGNFPGRFSGRQFSNSRSEMNVSTLELGDSALYLCASREWTATDTQYFGPGTRLTVL.